This T cell receptor (beta chain) was identified during a study of blood T cell repertoires in COVID-19. V lost 2 bases to trimming and J lost 4 bases; unmatched junction nucleotides: 5. CDR1 is SGDLS and CDR2 is YYNGEE in the germline V gene. The CDR3 has 15 residues. Profiling relied on immunoSEQ multiplex PCR, and the TCRdb table lists in-frame clones only, not all of them. Of 150,000 to 200,000 clones listed, approximately 78% are singletons. Sequencing was performed on peripheral blood. V is TRBV9 and J is TRBJ1-1, with TRBD1 identical over 10 bases. The receptor's source is a woman of 80 years or more with active or convalescent COVID-19. The CDR3 DNA reads as TGTGCCAGCAGCGTGGCCGGGACAGGGGCCACTGAAGCTTTCTTT. This codes for CASSVAGTGATEAFF.